The 16 T cell receptor beta chains given below trace back to one sample, sequenced in a study of T cells in Graves' hyperthyroidism and ophthalmopathy. Template material for amplifying TCR beta CDR3 regions consisted of RNA transcripts. The primer set for the first-round RT-PCR of the TCR CDR3 was HTBI. MiXCR, applied by TCRdb to the multiplex PCR reads, yields one record per CDR3 protein. The sample consists of a few hundred thousand distinct CDR3 sequences, approximately 15% of them appearing once. The sample taken for sequencing was blood. All receptors derive from a woman younger than 35 with Graves' hyperthyroidism.

The table lists this clonotype with many counts. The chain uses TRBV28 and TRBJ1-2, with no clear D. From germline, CDR1 is MDHEN and CDR2 SYDVKM. With 5 bases removed from V and 4 bases from J, the gap between germline ends came to 8 bases. CDR3 length equals 12 residues. CDR3 loop: CASSNGLYGYTF. CDR3 in DNA: TGTGCCAGCAGTAACGGGCTCTATGGCTACACCTTC.

This clonotype was picked up a small number of times. CDR3 region: CASSHNRWTDTQYF. CDR3 sequence (DNA): TGCGCCAGCAGCCACAATAGGTGGACAGATACGCAGTATTTT. V is TRBV5-1 and J is TRBJ2-3; no definite D call. CDR3 length: 14 amino acids. Per the germline V gene, CDR1 is SGHRS and CDR2 is YFSETQ. V was cut by 4 bases and J by 3 bases, with 12 bases left in between.

For this clonotype: The germline gene is not matched at one end of the junction; a read error may be the cause. The V call is TRBV28, the J call TRBJ1-5; unclear D gene. The CDR3 is made up of 15 amino acids. Germline assignment: CDR1 MDHEN and CDR2 SYDVKM. The CDR3 loop is CASQSPTGSSQPQHF. The CDR3 DNA reads TGTGCCAGCCAATCCCCGACCGGTAGCAGTCAGCCCCAGCATTTT.

This clonotype has more than one count but fewer than ten. The chain uses TRBV12-3 or TRBV12-4 and TRBJ1-2; D is ambiguous. This CDR3 is 11 amino acids long. V was pared by 6 bases and J by 5 bases, with 7 bases between. The CDR3 coding sequence is TGTGCCAGCAGAACTAGGTATGGCTACACCTTC. Protein sequence: CASRTRYGYTF.

This clonotype was seen ten or more times. V and J are TRBV12-3 or TRBV12-4 and TRBJ1-6; the D gene is possibly TRBD1 (6 bases). Trimming took 5 bases from V and 10 from J, leaving 21 bases between them. The CDR3 consists of 16 residues. The CDR3 sequence is CASSQVLRDTKSPLHF. In DNA form, the CDR3 reads TGTGCCAGCAGTCAGGTCCTCCGGGACACCAAATCACCCCTCCACTTT.

The chain combines TRBV6-4 with TRBJ2-3; maybe TRBD1 (6 bases). The V end lost 8 bases, the J end lost 2 bases, and 17 bases lay between the germline ends. The germline gives CDR1 MRHNA, CDR2 SNTAGT. The CDR3 has 15 amino acids. For the CDR3, the DNA is TGTGCCAGCGCCAAAAGGGGGAGTCCCACAGATACGCAGTATTTT. Protein product: CASAKRGSPTDTQYF.

The V and J genes are TRBV5-1 and TRBJ2-7, with 14 bases that match TRBD2. The junction had 10 bases not matched to a gene; V was cut back by 4 bases and J by 4 bases. The CDR3 length is 17 residues. From germline, CDR1 is SGHRS and CDR2 YFSETQ. In DNA, the CDR3 is TGCGCCAGCAGCGGGGGACTAGCGGGAGCCCTCGATTACGAGCAGTACTTC. It yields the protein CASSGGLAGALDYEQYF.

In its sample, this clonotype was seen a few times. This rearrangement joins TRBV19 to TRBJ2-5, with D perhaps assigned TRBD1 or TRBD2 (7 bases each). Per germline, CDR1 LNHDA and CDR2 SQIVND (reference sequence). The length of the CDR3 is 15 residues. The V end lost 4 bases, the J end lost 5 bases, and 17 bases lay between the germline ends. In nucleotides, the CDR3 is TGTGCCAGTAGTACAGGGGGGGGACAGTTGGAGACCCAGTACTTC. It specifies CASSTGGGQLETQYF.

This clonotype appeared many times. The rearrangement joins TRBV7-6 to TRBJ2-7, with TRBD1 identical over 7 bases. V lost 6 bases to trimming and J lost 2 bases; unmatched junction nucleotides: 10. In germline, CDR1 is SGHVS, CDR2 FNYEAQ. The CDR3 is 15 residues long. CDR3 in amino acids: CASRPGDRSTYEQYF. The CDR3 DNA follows: TGTGCCAGCAGACCCGGGGACAGAAGCACCTACGAGCAGTACTTC.

This clonotype turned up a few times. The chain employs TRBV19 and TRBJ2-3; D possibly corresponds to TRBD1 (5 bases). V was shortened by 4 bases and J by 5 bases, with 10 bases between the two germline ends. CDR1 and CDR2 (germline): LNHDA, SQIVND (reference sequence). CDR3 length: 13 amino acids. CDR3 coding DNA: TGTGCCAGTAGTACCCACAGGCAAGATACGCAGTATTTT. This translates into CASSTHRQDTQYF.

The chain uses TRBV4-3 and TRBJ1-6; tentatively, D is TRBD1 (6 bases). CDR3 size: 15 residues. Germline V gene sequence: CDR1 LGHNA, CDR2 YSLEER. Trimming took 0 bases from V and 10 from J, leaving 13 bases between them. The CDR3 DNA is TGCGCCAGCAGCCAAGATCTTCTCGGGGGCTCACCCCTCCACTTT. It specifies CASSQDLLGGSPLHF.

There are a few counts of this clonotype. The chain uses TRBV18 and TRBJ1-1, with D uncertain. The germline gives CDR1 KGHSH, CDR2 LQKENI. CDR3 length equals 14 residues. V lost 1 base to trimming and J lost 6 bases, with 12 bases between them. CDR3 residues: CASSPRSLLSEAFF. CDR3 bases: TGTGCCAGCTCACCACGATCGCTCCTCTCTGAAGCTTTCTTT.

This clonotype was seen repeatedly, ten times or more. The chain has TRBV28 and TRBJ2-3; D unclear. This CDR3 comprises 15 residues. Germline-derived CDR1 and CDR2 are MDHEN and SYDVKM. Trimming removed 6 bases at V and 6 bases at J, with 19 bases between. The CDR3 loop reads CASSKRSTRWDTQYF. CDR3 DNA: TGTGCCAGCAGCAAAAGAAGTACCAGGTGGGATACGCAGTATTTT. The full variable domain, completed using reference TRBV28 and TRBJ2-3, is DVKVTQSSRYLVKRTGEKVFLECVQDMDHENMFWYRQDPGLGLRLIYFSYDVKMKEKGDIPEGYSVSREKKERFSLILESASTNQTSMYLCASSKRSTRWDTQYFGPGTRLTVL.

This clonotype has just a few counts. This chain connects TRBV10-3 to TRBJ2-3, with 7 bases that match TRBD1. Germline V gene data show CDR1 as ENHRY and CDR2 as SYGVKD. CDR3 length: 14 amino acids. J lost 3 bases, V lost 3 bases, and 3 bases had no gene match. CDR3 sequence reads: CAISEGGRTDTQYF. CDR3 DNA: TGTGCCATCAGTGAAGGGGGCCGTACAGATACGCAGTATTTT.

In its sample, this clonotype was seen many times. V usage is TRBV20-1 and J usage is TRBJ1-1, with no clear D. V lost 2 bases and J 6 bases, leaving 13 bases between the germline ends. Germline values: CDR1 DFQATT, CDR2 SNEGSKA (reference sequence). The CDR3 has 13 amino acids. The CDR3 reads CSARRPSFAEAFF. The CDR3, as DNA: TGCAGTGCTAGAAGGCCGAGTTTCGCTGAAGCTTTCTTT.

CDR3 loop: CASSLEGGSQDNEQFF. DNA of the CDR3: TGTGCCAGCAGCTTAGAAGGCGGGAGTCAGGACAATGAGCAGTTCTTC. V usage is TRBV7-2 and J usage is TRBJ2-1; 7 positions match TRBD2. CDR1 SGHTA and CDR2 FQGNSA come from the germline V gene. Trimming at V came to 1 base and at J to 5 bases, leaving 8 bases not matched to a gene. The CDR3 length is 16 residues.